This TCR beta chain is from a study of blood T cell repertoires in COVID-19. Overall study context: Sources were T cells, B-cell-depleted T cells, or PBMCs; the material itself was cDNA or gDNA.

Clones were sequenced by immunoSEQ multiplex PCR, and TCRdb holds only the in-frame ones, with some missing. Among about 200,000 clones listed, around nine tenths were seen once. Germline V CDR1 and CDR2: SGHRS, YFSETQ. V shed 3 bases and J shed 0 bases, with 18 bases lying between them. CDR3 length: 17 residues. V is TRBV5-1 and J is TRBJ1-1, with a possible D match to TRBD1 (6 bases). Sequencing was performed on peripheral blood. This clonotype originated in a man in his 60s with active or convalescent COVID-19. DNA of the CDR3: TGCGCCAGCAGCTCCTATACTCCCGGACAGCTGAACACTGAAGCTTTCTTT. It specifies CASSSYTPGQLNTEAFF.